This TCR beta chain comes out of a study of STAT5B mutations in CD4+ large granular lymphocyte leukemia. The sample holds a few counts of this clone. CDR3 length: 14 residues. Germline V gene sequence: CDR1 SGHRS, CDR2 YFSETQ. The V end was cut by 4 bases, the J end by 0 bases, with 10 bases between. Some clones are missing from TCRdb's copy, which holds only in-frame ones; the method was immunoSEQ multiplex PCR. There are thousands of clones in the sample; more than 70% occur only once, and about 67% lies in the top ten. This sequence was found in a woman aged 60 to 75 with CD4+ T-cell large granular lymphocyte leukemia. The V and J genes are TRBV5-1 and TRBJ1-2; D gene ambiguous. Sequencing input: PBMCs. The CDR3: CASSREGSNYGYTF. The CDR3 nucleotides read TGCGCCAGCAGCCGTGAGGGTTCTAACTATGGCTACACCTTC. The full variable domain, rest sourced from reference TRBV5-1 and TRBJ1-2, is KAGVTQTPRYLIKTRGQQVTLSCSPISGHRSVSWYQQTPGQGLQFLFEYFSETQRNKGNFPGRFSGRQFSNSRSEMNVSTLELGDSALYLCASSREGSNYGYTFGSGTRLTVV.